Below, 9 T cell receptor beta chains from the same sample are listed, as sequenced in a study of blood T cell repertoires in COVID-19. Data came from immunoSEQ multiplex PCR; TCRdb stores just in-frame clones and leaves some out. The data hold about 100,000 clones, with around 86% observed a single time. Material for sequencing was peripheral blood. The receptors were gathered from a man aged 55 to 70 with acute or convalescent COVID-19.

This chain links TRBV6-6 with TRBJ2-5, with 7 bases aligning to TRBD1. The CDR3 covers 14 residues. V lost 6 bases to trimming and J lost 4 bases; unmatched junction nucleotides: 8. Looked up from germline, CDR1 is MNHNY and CDR2 is SVGAGI (reference sequence). The CDR3 region has the DNA TGTGCCAGCAGAACGGGACAGTTAGGAGAGACCCAGTACTTC. This sequence encodes CASRTGQLGETQYF.

V gene TRBV7-3 combines with J gene TRBJ1-1, with 7 bases matching TRBD1. The CDR3 consists of 17 residues. The V and J ends lost 0 bases and 3 bases, in that order; junction bases with no gene match: 10. Germline V CDR1 and CDR2: SGHTA, FQGTGA. Here the CDR3 reads CASSLTGAQGTDTEAFF. The CDR3 region has the DNA TGTGCCAGCAGCTTAACGGGTGCACAGGGGACGGACACTGAAGCTTTCTTT.

The rearrangement uses TRBV2 and TRBJ1-4; 11 bases are a match to TRBD1. Germline V gene sequence: CDR1 SNHLY, CDR2 FYNNEI. This CDR3 spans 15 amino acids. J gave up 7 bases and V 8 bases, and 9 bases lay outside the gene matches. CDR3 sequence (DNA): TGTGCCAGCGCACGGGACAGGGGGTTCATTGAAAAACTGTTTTTT. It codes for CASARDRGFIEKLFF.

The chain couples TRBV30 to TRBJ2-7; 7 bases are shared with TRBD2. The germline V gene has CDR1 GTSNPN and CDR2 SVGIG (reference sequence). V was clipped by 5 bases and J by 0 bases; unmatched bases: 7. The CDR3 covers 14 residues. CDR3 sequence (DNA): TGTGCCTGGCGGAAAGCGGGGTCCTCCTACGAGCAGTACTTC. The encoded protein is CAWRKAGSSYEQYF.

V usage is TRBV19 and J usage is TRBJ1-5, with D tentatively TRBD1 (5 bases). The CDR3 loop spans 14 amino acids. From germline, CDR1 is LNHDA and CDR2 SQIVND (reference sequence). The ends were cut back, 6 bases at V and 1 base at J, with 10 bases in the middle. The CDR3 loop reads CASRGTSSNQPQHF. DNA of the CDR3: TGTGCCAGTAGGGGGACTTCCAGCAATCAGCCCCAGCATTTT.

This chain joins TRBV3-1 (or the pseudogene TRBV3-2) and TRBJ1-1; D unclear. Trimming took off 0 bases at V and 10 bases at J, with 6 bases between the two ends. CDR3 length equals 11 residues. Germline V CDR1 and CDR2: LGHDT, YNNKEL (reference sequence). This CDR3 reads CASSQELRAFF. The CDR3 DNA reads TGTGCCAGCAGCCAAGAGCTGCGAGCTTTCTTT.

The V call is TRBV10-2, the J call TRBJ2-1, with D possibly TRBD2 on 6 matching bases. V gave up 6 bases and J gave up 0 bases, with 12 bases separating them. The CDR3 runs 15 residues. Germline V CDR1 and CDR2: WSHSY, SAAADI. As DNA, the CDR3 is TGCGCCAGCAGAAATCAGGAGGGCTCCTACAATGAGCAGTTCTTC. It encodes CASRNQEGSYNEQFF.

The chain recombines TRBV6-6 with TRBJ2-1, with D perhaps matching TRBD2 (5 bases). Per germline, CDR1 MNHNY and CDR2 SVGAGI (reference sequence). V was cut by 4 bases and J by 5 bases, with 9 bases left in between. The CDR3 is 13 residues long. CDR3 in DNA: TGTGCCAGCAGTTCGGTCGGGGACAATGAGCAGTTCTTC. It yields the protein CASSSVGDNEQFF.

This clone was seen only once. V is TRBV7-6 and J is TRBJ2-6; TRBD1 might be the D (6 bases). V shed 0 bases and J shed 2 bases, with 23 bases lying between them. The CDR3 runs to 21 residues. The germline V gene encodes CDR1 SGHVS and CDR2 FNYEAQ. The CDR3 DNA reads TGTGCCAGCAGCTTAGCAGGAGAAAATCAACAGGGCTGGACTGGGGCCAACGTCCTGACTTTC. This translates into CASSLAGENQQGWTGANVLTF.